This T cell receptor (beta chain) was captured by sequencing in a study of blood T cell repertoires in COVID-19. Sequencing used immunoSEQ multiplex PCR; TCRdb keeps in-frame clones, though not all of them. The sample carries just under 150,000 clones, about 87% recorded once. This clone was counted a single time. In germline, CDR1 is SGHNT, CDR2 YYREEE (reference sequence). The CDR3 contains 13 residues. V dropped 4 bases and J dropped 5 bases, with 13 bases sitting between them. Sequencing was carried out using peripheral blood. V is TRBV5-4 and J is TRBJ2-7, with D perhaps TRBD1 (5 bases). The source of this sequence is a man over 45 who had recovered from COVID-19. Here the CDR3 reads CASSESPRDEQYF. The CDR3, as DNA: TGTGCCAGCAGCGAGAGTCCCAGGGACGAGCAGTACTTC.